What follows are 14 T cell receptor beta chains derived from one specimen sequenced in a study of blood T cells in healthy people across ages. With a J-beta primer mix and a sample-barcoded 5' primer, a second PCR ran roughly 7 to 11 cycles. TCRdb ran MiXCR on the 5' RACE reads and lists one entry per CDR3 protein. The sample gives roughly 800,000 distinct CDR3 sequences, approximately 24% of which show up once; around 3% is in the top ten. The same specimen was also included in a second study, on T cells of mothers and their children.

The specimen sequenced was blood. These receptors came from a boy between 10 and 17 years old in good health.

CDR3 nucleotide sequence: TGCGCCAGCAGTGAGTCGGGGGAAAAACTGTTTTTT. Amino acid sequence: CASSESGEKLFF. J is TRBJ1-4 and V is TRBV10-2; unclear D gene. The V and J ends lost 0 bases and 8 bases respectively, with 4 bases between them. This CDR3 is 12 amino acids long. CDR1 is WSHSY and CDR2 is SAAADI in the germline V gene.

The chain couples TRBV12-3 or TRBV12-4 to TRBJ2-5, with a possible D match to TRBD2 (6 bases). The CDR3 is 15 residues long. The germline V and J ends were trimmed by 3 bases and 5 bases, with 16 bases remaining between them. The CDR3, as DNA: TGTGCCAGCAGTTTTTTGGGAGGCCCGGCGGAGACCCAGTACTTC. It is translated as CASSFLGGPAETQYF.

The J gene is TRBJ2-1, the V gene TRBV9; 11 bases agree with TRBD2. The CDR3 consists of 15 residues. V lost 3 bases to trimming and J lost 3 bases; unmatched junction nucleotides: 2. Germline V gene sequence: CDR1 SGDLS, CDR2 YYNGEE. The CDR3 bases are TGTGCCAGCAGCGCGGGACTAGCGGACTACAATGAGCAGTTCTTC. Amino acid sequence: CASSAGLADYNEQFF.

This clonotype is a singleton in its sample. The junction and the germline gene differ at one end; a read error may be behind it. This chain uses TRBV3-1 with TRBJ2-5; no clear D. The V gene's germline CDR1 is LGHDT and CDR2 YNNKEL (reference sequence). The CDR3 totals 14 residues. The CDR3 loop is CASSQDPGNNEQLF. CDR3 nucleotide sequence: TGTGCCAGCAGCCAAGATCCAGGAAACAATGAGCAGCTCTTC.

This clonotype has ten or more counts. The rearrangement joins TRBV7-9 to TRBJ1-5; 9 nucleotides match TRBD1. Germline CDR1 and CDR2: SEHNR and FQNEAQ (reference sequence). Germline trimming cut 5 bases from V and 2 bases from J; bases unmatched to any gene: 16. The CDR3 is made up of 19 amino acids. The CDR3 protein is CASSPIGGGQGGGNQPQHF. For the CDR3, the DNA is TGTGCCAGCAGCCCTATTGGAGGGGGACAGGGAGGAGGCAATCAGCCCCAGCATTTT. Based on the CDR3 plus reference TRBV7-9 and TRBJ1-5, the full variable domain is DTGVSQNPRHKITKRGQNVTFRCDPISEHNRLYWYRQTLGQGPEFLTYFQNEAQLEKSRLLSDRFSAERPKGSFSTLEIQRTEQGDSAMYLCASSPIGGGQGGGNQPQHFGDGTRLSIL.

CDR3 in DNA: TGTGCCAGCAGCTTAGCCGGATCGCGCAACGAGCAGTACTTC. This encodes CASSLAGSRNEQYF. J is TRBJ2-5 and V is TRBV7-9; D not resolved. The J call may be wrong; the DNA end is better matched by TRBJ2-7. The germline gives CDR1 SEHNR, CDR2 FQNEAQ (reference sequence). The CDR3 is 14 residues long.

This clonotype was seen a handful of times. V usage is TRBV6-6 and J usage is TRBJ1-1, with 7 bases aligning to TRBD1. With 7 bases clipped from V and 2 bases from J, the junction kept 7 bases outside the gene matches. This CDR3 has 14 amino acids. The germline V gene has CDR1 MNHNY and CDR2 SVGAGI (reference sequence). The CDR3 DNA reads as TGTGCCAGCACTCTACAGGGGAGAAACACTGAAGCTTTCTTT. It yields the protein CASTLQGRNTEAFF.

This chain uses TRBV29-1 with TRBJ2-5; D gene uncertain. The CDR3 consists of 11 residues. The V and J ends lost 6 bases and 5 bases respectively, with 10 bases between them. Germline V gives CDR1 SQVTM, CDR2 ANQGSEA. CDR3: CSVSDGETQYF. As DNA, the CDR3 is TGCAGCGTCTCGGACGGGGAGACCCAGTACTTC.

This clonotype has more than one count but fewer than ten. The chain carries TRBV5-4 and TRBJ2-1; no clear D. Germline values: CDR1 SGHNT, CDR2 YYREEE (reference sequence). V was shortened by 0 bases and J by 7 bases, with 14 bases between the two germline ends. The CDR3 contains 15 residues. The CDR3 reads CASSLALGYINEQFF. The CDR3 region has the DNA TGTGCCAGCAGCTTGGCTTTGGGGTATATAAATGAGCAGTTCTTC.

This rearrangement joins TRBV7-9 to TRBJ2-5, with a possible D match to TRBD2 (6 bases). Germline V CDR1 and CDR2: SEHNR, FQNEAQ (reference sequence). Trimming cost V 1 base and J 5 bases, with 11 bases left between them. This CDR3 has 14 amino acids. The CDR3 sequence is CASSLVGGYETQYF. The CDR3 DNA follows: TGTGCCAGCAGCTTAGTCGGGGGATACGAGACCCAGTACTTC.

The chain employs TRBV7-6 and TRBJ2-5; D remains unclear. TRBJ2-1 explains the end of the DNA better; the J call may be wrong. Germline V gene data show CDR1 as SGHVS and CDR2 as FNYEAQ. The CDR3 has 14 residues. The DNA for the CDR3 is TGTGCCAGCAGCCTCGGGTCCGCAGCAGATGAGCAGTTCTTC. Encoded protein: CASSLGSAADEQFF.

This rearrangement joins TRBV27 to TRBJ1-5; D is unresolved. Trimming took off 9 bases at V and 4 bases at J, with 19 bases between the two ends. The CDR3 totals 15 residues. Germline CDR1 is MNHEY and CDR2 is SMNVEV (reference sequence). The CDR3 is CASTPVGRLNQPQHF. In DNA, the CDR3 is TGTGCCAGTACACCCGTGGGCAGGTTAAATCAGCCCCAGCATTTT.

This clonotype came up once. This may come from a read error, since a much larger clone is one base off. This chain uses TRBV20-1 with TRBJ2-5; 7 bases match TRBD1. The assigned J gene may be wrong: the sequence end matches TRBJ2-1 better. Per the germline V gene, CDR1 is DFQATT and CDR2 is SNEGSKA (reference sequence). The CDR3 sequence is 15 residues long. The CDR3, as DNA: TGCAGTGCTAGGGCCGGGACAGAGGATTCGGATGAGCAGTTCTTC. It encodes CSARAGTEDSDEQFF.

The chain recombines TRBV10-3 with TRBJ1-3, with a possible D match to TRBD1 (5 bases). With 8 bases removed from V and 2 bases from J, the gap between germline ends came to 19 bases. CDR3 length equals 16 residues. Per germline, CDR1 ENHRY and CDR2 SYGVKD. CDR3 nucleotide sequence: TGTGCCATCGGTGGGGACGTTGGAGGGGCTGGAAACACCATATATTTT. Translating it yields CAIGGDVGGAGNTIYF.